These 31 T cell receptor beta chains came from one sample sequenced in a study of cytomegalovirus exposure and HLA in healthy donors (dated by TCRdb to about 2017). To prepare the library, the immunoSEQ multiplex PCR assay was applied. A mixture of 60 forward primers for TCR Vbeta segments and 13 reverse primers for TCR Jbeta segments was used in the multiplex PCR. Held by TCRdb, this immuneACCESS table contains in-frame sequences only and omits some clones. Under half of the omission traces to an unresolved V gene where checked; the cause of the rest is unknown. In all, the sample holds approximately 200,000 clones, and approximately 85% of those were seen once. Jointly, the top ten make up around 6% of the sample. Sequences were obtained from PBMCs. The origin of the receptors is a woman between 45 and 65 years old in good health and CMV-seropositive.

The chain joins TRBV6-5 to TRBJ2-7, with 10 bases fitting TRBD1. The trim removed 5 bases at V and 4 bases at J, leaving 8 bases unmatched. This CDR3 is built from 15 residues. CDR1 and CDR2 from the germline V gene are MNHEY and SVGAGI. The CDR3, as DNA: TGTGCCAGCAGTCCCCTGGGACAGGGGTTTTACGAGCAGTACTTC. It codes for CASSPLGQGFYEQYF.

This sequence joins TRBV10-3 and TRBJ2-2; D gene ambiguous. Trimming removed 0 bases from V and 1 base from J, with 3 bases in between. The CDR3 is 14 residues long. Germline CDR1 reads ENHRY; CDR2 reads SYGVKD. The CDR3 nucleotides are TGTGCCATCAGTGAGTCCGGGAACACCGGGGAGCTGTTTTTT. It is translated as CAISESGNTGELFF.

This chain connects TRBV6-5 to TRBJ1-6; D is unclear. This CDR3 region has 12 residues. CDR1 and CDR2 (germline): MNHEY, SVGAGI. The germline V and J ends were trimmed by 0 bases and 12 bases, with 6 bases remaining between them. The chain's CDR3 is CASSYSAGPLHF. The CDR3 nucleotides read TGTGCCAGCAGTTACTCCGCCGGACCCCTCCACTTT.

The gene calls are TRBV11-3 and TRBJ2-2; 7 bases align to TRBD1. The CDR3 length is 15 residues. V trimming: 3 bases; J trimming: 5 bases; junction bases outside the gene matches: 6. CDR1 is SGHNT and CDR2 is YENEEA in the germline V gene. The CDR3 sequence is CASSFGTALTGELFF. CDR3 nucleotide sequence: TGTGCCAGCAGCTTCGGGACAGCTCTTACCGGGGAGCTGTTTTTT.

The chain carries TRBV7-6 and TRBJ2-7; TRBD2 might be the D (5 bases). The CDR3 extends over 14 amino acids. Germline V gene lookup returns CDR1 SGHVS and CDR2 FNYEAQ. The V end lost 5 bases, the J end lost 2 bases, and 13 bases lay between the germline ends. CDR3 amino acids: CASSRQSGAYEQYF. The DNA for the CDR3 is TGTGCCAGCAGCAGACAATCCGGGGCCTACGAGCAGTACTTC.

This rearrangement joins TRBV7-2 to TRBJ1-4; tentatively, D is TRBD1 (6 bases). Deletions cut 3 bases from V and 8 bases from J, with 16 bases between. The germline gives CDR1 SGHTA, CDR2 FQGNSA. The CDR3 loop spans 15 amino acids. For the CDR3, the DNA is TGTGCCAGCAGCTTCAGACTCAGGGGTGACGAAAAACTGTTTTTT. This gives the protein CASSFRLRGDEKLFF.

The V call is TRBV6-5, the J call TRBJ2-7; D remains ambiguous. The germline V gene has CDR1 MNHEY and CDR2 SVGAGI. The CDR3 totals 12 residues. V gave up 6 bases and J gave up 2 bases, with 8 bases separating them. CDR3 region: CASRAVTYEQYF. The CDR3 region has the DNA TGTGCCAGCAGAGCCGTAACCTACGAGCAGTACTTC.

The chain employs TRBV25-1 and TRBJ1-3, with D tentatively TRBD1 (6 bases). V shed 3 bases and J shed 0 bases, with 9 bases lying between them. This CDR3 has 15 amino acids. Germline CDR1 reads MGHDK; CDR2 reads SYGVNS. The CDR3 loop reads CASSDQGSSGNTIYF. Written as DNA, the CDR3 is TGTGCCAGCAGTGATCAGGGGAGCTCTGGAAACACCATATATTTT.

The gene calls are TRBV29-1 and TRBJ2-5; D might be TRBD1 (5 bases). The CDR3 is 13 residues long. Germline V lookup: CDR1 SQVTM, CDR2 ANQGSEA. V lost 1 base, J lost 2 bases, and 8 bases lay in between. The CDR3 nucleotides read TGCAGCGTTGAAGGGCACAGGCAAGAGACCCAGTACTTC. Translation gives CSVEGHRQETQYF.

The V and J genes are TRBV11-3 and TRBJ2-5; 7 nucleotides match TRBD1. The CDR3 is made up of 14 amino acids. V trimming: 1 base; J trimming: 4 bases; junction bases outside the gene matches: 3. Germline V gene sequence: CDR1 SGHNT, CDR2 YENEEA. The CDR3 DNA sequence: TGTGCCAGCAGCTTAGGACAGGGTCGAGAGACCCAGTACTTC. It yields the protein CASSLGQGRETQYF.

This clone was found a few times. The chain recombines TRBV28 with TRBJ2-1; D is possibly TRBD2 (6 bases). Looked up from germline, CDR1 is MDHEN and CDR2 is SYDVKM. CDR3 length: 14 amino acids. With 7 bases removed from V and 5 bases from J, the gap between germline ends came to 15 bases. CDR3 amino acids: CASTQLGGHNEQFF. CDR3 nucleotide sequence: TGTGCCAGCACCCAATTGGGGGGTCACAATGAGCAGTTCTTC.

This clone was seen only a few times. The V gene is TRBV11-2, the J gene TRBJ2-1; 8 nucleotides agree with TRBD2. The CDR3 contains 16 residues. V shed 6 bases, J shed 7 bases, and the junction held 14 bases outside the gene matches. The germline V gene encodes CDR1 SGHAT and CDR2 FQNNGV. The CDR3 sequence is CASRQLAGPLGNEQFF. Written as DNA, the CDR3 is TGTGCCAGCAGACAATTAGCGGGGCCCTTGGGGAATGAGCAGTTCTTC.

The V gene is TRBV27, the J gene TRBJ2-1, with TRBD2 matching 12 bases. Germline CDR1 and CDR2: MNHEY and SMNVEV (reference sequence). V dropped 7 bases and J dropped 7; count of bases not matched to a gene: 2. The CDR3 consists of 13 residues. CDR3 in DNA: TGTGCCAGCACTAGCGGGGGGGCAAATGAGCAGTTCTTC. It is translated as CASTSGGANEQFF.

The genes are TRBV19 and TRBJ1-4, with 7 nucleotides matching TRBD1. J was trimmed by 5 bases and V by 5 bases; bases with no gene match: 5. Per germline, CDR1 LNHDA and CDR2 SQIVND (reference sequence). CDR3 size: 14 residues. CDR3 sequence reads: CASSPGQKNEKLFF. The DNA for the CDR3 is TGTGCCAGTAGTCCGGGACAGAAGAATGAAAAACTGTTTTTT.

This chain uses TRBV20-1 with TRBJ2-1, with D possibly TRBD1 on 6 matching bases. Trimming left V 3 bases short and J 7 bases short, with 7 bases between. Germline CDR1 DFQATT, CDR2 SNEGSKA (reference sequence). The CDR3 totals 11 residues. The DNA of the CDR3 is TGCAGTGCTAGCAGGGGAAATGAGCAGTTCTTC. Translated, it gives CSASRGNEQFF.

V is TRBV6-4 and J is TRBJ1-1, with D perhaps matching TRBD1 (6 bases). Germline values: CDR1 MRHNA, CDR2 SNTAGT. The V and J ends lost 6 bases and 5 bases respectively, with 13 bases between them. The CDR3 is made up of 13 amino acids. This CDR3 is CASSETGNTEAFF. CDR3 nucleotides: TGTGCCAGCAGCGAAACAGGGAATACTGAAGCTTTCTTT.

The V call is TRBV7-8, the J call TRBJ2-2, with D possibly matching TRBD1 (6 bases). Trimming pared 2 bases from V and 1 base from J, leaving 8 bases between. There are 15 residues in the CDR3. CDR1 SGHVS and CDR2 FQNEAQ come from the germline V gene. CDR3 residues: CASSLNRVNTGELFF. CDR3 in DNA: TGTGCCAGCAGCTTAAACAGGGTGAACACCGGGGAGCTGTTTTTT.

The chain has TRBV28 and TRBJ2-5; possibly TRBD1 for D (5 bases). The DNA end is more similar to TRBJ2-7, so the J call may be wrong. Per the germline V gene, CDR1 is MDHEN and CDR2 is SYDVKM. This CDR3 has 12 residues. The chain's CDR3 is CASRPDSYEQYF. The CDR3 DNA reads TGTGCCAGCAGACCTGACAGCTACGAGCAGTACTTC.

The V call is TRBV11-3, the J call TRBJ1-1; perhaps TRBD1 as D (5 bases). V was trimmed by 1 base and J by 9 bases, leaving 12 bases between them. Germline V gene sequence: CDR1 SGHNT, CDR2 YENEEA. This CDR3 is built from 13 residues. The CDR3: CASSLGTGAKAFF. Here the CDR3 DNA reads TGTGCCAGCAGCTTAGGAACTGGGGCTAAAGCTTTCTTT.

This clone came up a few times. The sample contains more than one DNA sequence encoding this CDR3. This chain links TRBV13 with TRBJ2-3, with 7 bases matching TRBD1. Germline V gene sequence: CDR1 PRHDT, CDR2 FYEKMQ (reference sequence). Unmatched junction bases numbered 0, after V lost 2 bases and J lost 1 base. CDR3 size: 14 residues. CDR3 bases: TGTGCCAGCAGCTTACAGGGGGGCACAGATACGCAGTATTTT. Its protein product is CASSLQGGTDTQYF.

The CDR3 loop reads CASSVAASETQYF. CDR3 bases: TGTGCCAGCAGCGTAGCTGCCAGTGAGACCCAGTACTTC. The chain carries TRBV9 and TRBJ2-5; D gene uncertain. The CDR3 has 13 amino acids. Trimming left V 0 bases short and J 5 bases short, with 8 bases between. Germline loops: CDR1 SGDLS, CDR2 YYNGEE.

The chain carries TRBV7-2 and TRBJ2-7; 10 bases align to TRBD1. V trimming: 1 base; J trimming: 5 bases; junction bases outside the gene matches: 5. CDR3 length: 15 residues. Germline lookup yields CDR1 SGHTA and CDR2 FQGNSA. CDR3 residues: CASSLVGTGANEQYF. CDR3 DNA sequence: TGTGCCAGCAGCTTAGTGGGGACAGGGGCTAACGAGCAGTACTTC.

The chain is built from TRBV10-1 and TRBJ2-1, with D possibly being TRBD1 (6 bases). The CDR3 is 15 amino acids. V was clipped by 6 bases and J by 0 bases, with 12 bases between them. Germline CDR1 WNHNN, CDR2 SYGVQD (reference sequence). The CDR3 coding sequence is TGCGCCAGCAGCGGCGGACAGACCTCCTACAATGAGCAGTTCTTC. It translates to CASSGGQTSYNEQFF.

This rearrangement joins TRBV10-3 to TRBJ1-2, with a weak D call TRBD1 (6 bases). The CDR3 runs to 13 residues. Germline V gene sequence: CDR1 ENHRY, CDR2 SYGVKD. Trimming shortened V by 10 bases and J by 2 bases, and 14 bases separated the two germline ends. CDR3 loop: CASNRVQNYGYTF. Here the CDR3 DNA reads TGTGCCAGCAACAGGGTCCAGAACTATGGCTACACCTTC.

This clone was observed a few times. This chain connects TRBV19 to TRBJ1-6; 7 nucleotides line up with TRBD1. Germline CDR1 is LNHDA and CDR2 is SQIVND (reference sequence). The CDR3 is 17 residues long. Trimming took 4 bases from V and 4 from J; bases not matched to a gene: 10. CDR3 DNA sequence: TGTGCCAGTAGTACCGGGAAACAGGGGCGGTATAATTCACCCCTCCACTTT. Translating gives CASSTGKQGRYNSPLHF.

Here the CDR3 DNA reads TGTGCCAGCACCCCCGCGGGGGGGCTCGGACAGCCCCAGCATTTT. This sequence encodes CASTPAGGLGQPQHF. This sequence joins TRBV2 and TRBJ1-5; perhaps TRBD1 as D (6 bases). CDR1 and CDR2 (germline): SNHLY, FYNNEI. The length of the CDR3 is 15 residues. V was pared by 7 bases and J by 7 bases, with 20 bases between.

The chain employs TRBV29-1 and TRBJ1-4; 8 nucleotides agree with TRBD1. Germline loops: CDR1 SQVTM, CDR2 ANQGSEA. V shed 7 bases and J 5 bases; nucleotides not matched to a gene: 3. This CDR3 contains 12 residues. This CDR3 reads CSAWTGNEKLFF. In DNA form, the CDR3 reads TGCAGCGCATGGACAGGGAATGAAAAACTGTTTTTT.

The chain is built from TRBV27 and TRBJ2-5; 7 bases are shared with TRBD2. The V gene end was trimmed by 4 bases and the J gene end by 4 bases; junction bases not matched to a gene: 9. The germline CDR1 and CDR2 sequences are MNHEY and SMNVEV (reference sequence). The CDR3 runs 15 residues. The CDR3 coding sequence is TGTGCCAGCAGTTGGGGGGGGGTGGCGTCAGAGACCCAGTACTTC. It codes for CASSWGGVASETQYF.

The genes are TRBV30 and TRBJ2-5; D is possibly TRBD1 (6 bases). The germline V gene has CDR1 GTSNPN and CDR2 SVGIG (reference sequence). The V and J ends lost 0 bases and 5 bases respectively, with 10 bases between them. The CDR3 totals 13 residues. The DNA for the CDR3 is TGTGCCTGGAGTGTAGGGGGTAGGGAGACCCAGTACTTC. Protein product: CAWSVGGRETQYF.

This chain joins TRBV5-4 and TRBJ1-2; D remains unclear. The length of the CDR3 is 14 residues. The V and J ends lost 3 bases and 3 bases respectively, with 12 bases between them. Germline V gene sequence: CDR1 SGHNT, CDR2 YYREEE (reference sequence). The CDR3 DNA reads TGTGCCAGCAGCTCCGGACTGCTCGACTATGGCTACACCTTC. Translated, it gives CASSSGLLDYGYTF.

The chain joins TRBV27 to TRBJ1-2; D unclear. Germline CDR1 reads MNHEY; CDR2 reads SMNVEV (reference sequence). CDR3 size: 12 residues. V was cut by 9 bases and J by 2 bases, with 10 bases left in between. Here the CDR3 reads CASRRENYGYTF. CDR3 in DNA: TGTGCCAGTCGCCGAGAAAACTATGGCTACACCTTC.